In this sample, the clone carrying this T cell receptor (beta chain) turned up once. Enrolled through a virtual design, the participants were between roughly 18 and 95 years of age and came from some 25 US areas. A COVID-19 case was met by exposed participants within 2 weeks before study entry. The data were obtained in a study of blood T cell repertoires in COVID-19. On the study more broadly: Spain, Italy and the United States supplied samples that represented acute and convalescent COVID-19.

This CDR3 region has 11 residues. V lost 5 bases and J 10 bases, leaving 8 bases between the germline ends. In germline, CDR1 is KGHDR, CDR2 SFDVKD. Per the study methods: It was from reference gene primer amplification that nucleated cell counts were estimated. The repertoire was sequenced with immunoSEQ multiplex PCR; TCRdb's copy has only in-frame clones and lacks some. That table supplies the V and J calls and clone size; D and trimming were determined from the DNA. Here the sample spans under 300,000 clones, 80% to 90% being singletons. What was sequenced was PBMCs or T cells enriched from blood (not recorded which). The TCR comes from a woman aged 45-60 years who had been exposed to COVID-19. The chain joins TRBV24-1 to TRBJ2-1; TRBD1 might be the D (6 bases). The DNA for the CDR3 is TGTGCCACCAGTGTTGGGACAGAGCAGTTCTTC. Protein: CATSVGTEQFF.